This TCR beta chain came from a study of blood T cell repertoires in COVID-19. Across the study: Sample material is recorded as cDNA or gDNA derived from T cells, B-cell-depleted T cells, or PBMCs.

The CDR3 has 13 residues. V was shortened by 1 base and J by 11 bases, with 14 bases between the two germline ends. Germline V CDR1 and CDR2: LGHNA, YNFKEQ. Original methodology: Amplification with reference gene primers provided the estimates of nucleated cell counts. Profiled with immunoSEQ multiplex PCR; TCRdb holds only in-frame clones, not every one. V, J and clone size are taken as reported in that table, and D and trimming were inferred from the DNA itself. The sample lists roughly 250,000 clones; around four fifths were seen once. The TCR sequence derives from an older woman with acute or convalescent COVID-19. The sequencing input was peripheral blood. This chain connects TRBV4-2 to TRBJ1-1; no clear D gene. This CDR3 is CASSQGETLWAFF. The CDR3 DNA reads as TGTGCCAGCAGCCAAGGGGAGACTCTGTGGGCTTTCTTT.